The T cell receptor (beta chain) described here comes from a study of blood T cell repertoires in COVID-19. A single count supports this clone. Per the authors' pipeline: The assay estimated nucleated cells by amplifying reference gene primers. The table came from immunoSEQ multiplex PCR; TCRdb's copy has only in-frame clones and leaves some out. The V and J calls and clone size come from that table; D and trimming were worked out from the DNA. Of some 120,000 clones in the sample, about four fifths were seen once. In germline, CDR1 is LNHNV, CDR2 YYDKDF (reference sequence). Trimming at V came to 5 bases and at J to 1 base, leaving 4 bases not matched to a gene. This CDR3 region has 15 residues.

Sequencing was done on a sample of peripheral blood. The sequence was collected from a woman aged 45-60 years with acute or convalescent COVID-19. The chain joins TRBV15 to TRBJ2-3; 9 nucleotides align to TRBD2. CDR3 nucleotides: TGTGCCACCAGCCCGGGACTAGCCGGCACAGATACGCAGTATTTT. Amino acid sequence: CATSPGLAGTDTQYF. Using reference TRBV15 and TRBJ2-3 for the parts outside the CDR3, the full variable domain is DAMVIQNPRYQVTQFGKPVTLSCSQTLNHNVMYWYQQKSSQAPKLLFHYYDKDFNNEADTPDNFQSRRPNTSFCFLDIRSPGLGDTAMYLCATSPGLAGTDTQYFGPGTRLTVL.